The present TCR beta chain was sequenced within a study of blood T cells in healthy people across ages. Findings and caveats of the study: Per million T cells, TCR beta diversity dropped about linearly as age rose. Any conclusive comparison of naive versus antigen-experienced cells was prevented by using unsorted PBMCs.

This CDR3 region has 15 residues. The V and J ends lost 0 bases and 0 bases, in that order; junction bases with no gene match: 4. From germline, CDR1 is DFQATT and CDR2 SNEGSKA (reference sequence). The use of a sample-barcoded 5' primer and a J-beta primer mix characterized a second PCR of roughly 6 to 11 cycles. TCRdb recomputed calls from the 5' RACE reads with MiXCR, one row per CDR3 protein. The sample lists 550,000 to 800,000 distinct CDR3 sequences, 20% to 25% seen once, with around 3.4% in the top ten. Isolation per sample recovered at least 7 million PBMCs. In the case of this clonotype: Its specificity is unknown.

Material for sequencing was blood. The chain links TRBV20-1 to TRBJ2-7; 8 bases match TRBD2. This TCR came from a man aged 70-80 years in good health. The CDR3 here is CSARDFTSGSYEQYF. CDR3 nucleotide sequence: TGCAGTGCTAGAGATTTTACTAGCGGCTCCTACGAGCAGTACTTC.